This TCR beta chain was captured by sequencing in a study of CD8 T cells in ankylosing spondylitis. Study-wide results and limits: Blood of patients with ankylosing spondylitis appeared to be characterized by a TCR beta motif of roughly eight highly homologous variants.

Trimming removed 0 bases at V and 0 bases at J, with 11 bases between. The germline gives CDR1 SGDLS, CDR2 YYNGEE. The CDR3 covers 16 residues. This clonotype appeared many times. What it binds is not known. The TCR beta libraries were generated through quantitative 5'-RACE incorporating molecular barcodes. TCRdb re-analysed the 5' RACE reads in MiXCR, keeping a single row per CDR3 protein. The sample includes 500,000 or so distinct CDR3 sequences, approximately 5.3% seen only once; the top ten take approximately 4%. The chain recombines TRBV9 with TRBJ2-3; tentative D call: TRBD1 (6 bases). Sample: blood, either unsorted or a sorted T cell fraction (not recorded which). The source of this sequence is a male donor with ankylosing spondylitis. CDR3 in amino acids: CASSVVGRGSTDTQYF. Written as DNA, the CDR3 is TGTGCCAGCAGCGTAGTCGGCAGGGGTAGCACAGATACGCAGTATTTT.